This T cell receptor (beta chain) was captured in a study of CD8 T cells in ankylosing spondylitis. CDR1 and CDR2 (germline): KGHSH, LQKENI. This CDR3 region has 14 residues. V was pared by 3 bases and J by 2 bases, with 11 bases between. This clonotype was picked up many times. From the 5' RACE reads, TCRdb called clonotypes with MiXCR, one entry per CDR3 protein. The table has about 240,000 distinct CDR3 sequences, 7.5% to 9% seen once. The sequenced sample consisted of blood, either unsorted or a sorted T cell fraction (not recorded which). The genes are TRBV18 and TRBJ2-7; perhaps D is TRBD1 or TRBD2 (5 bases each). The clonotype originates from a male donor with ankylosing spondylitis or in good health (not recorded which). The CDR3 DNA follows: TGTGCCAGCTCACCTCGGGACGGTGCCTACGAGCAGTACTTC. It is translated as CASSPRDGAYEQYF.